This TCR beta chain was captured by sequencing in a study of blood T cell repertoires in COVID-19. Study-level information: Sources were T cells, B-cell-depleted T cells, or PBMCs; the material itself was cDNA or gDNA.

This CDR3 is 13 amino acids long. Germline V lookup: CDR1 MNHEY, CDR2 SVGAGI. V was clipped by 7 bases and J by 4 bases, with 10 bases between them. The repertoire was sequenced with immunoSEQ multiplex PCR; TCRdb's copy has only in-frame clones and lacks some. Here the sample spans about half a million clones, approximately 85% being singletons. The chain has TRBV6-5 and TRBJ2-2; no definite D call. The sequencing input was peripheral blood. The TCR comes from a human donor in a cohort sampled during active COVID-19. The CDR3 here is CASKRSSTGELFF. The CDR3 nucleotides are TGTGCCAGCAAGAGGAGCAGCACCGGGGAGCTGTTTTTT.